This passage covers 10 T cell receptor beta chains from one sample sequenced in a study of cytomegalovirus exposure and HLA in healthy donors (dated by TCRdb to the late 2010s). Libraries were constructed by the immunoSEQ multiplex PCR assay. For the multiplex PCR, a mixture combining 60 forward primers for TCR Vbeta segments and 13 reverse primers for TCR Jbeta segments was used. TCRdb stores this immuneACCESS table with in-frame sequences only. Part of the clones is absent; in the studies checked, under half of the shortfall reflects unresolved V genes, and no reason is known for the rest. This sample holds fewer than 200,000 clones; about three quarters were observed only once. The ten top clones hold about 0.69% of the sample. Sequencing was done on a sample of PBMCs. These receptors all come from a female donor in good health and CMV-seronegative.

This chain uses TRBV18 with TRBJ1-2, with 8 bases aligning to TRBD1. V lost 6 bases, J lost 4 bases, and 7 bases stayed unmatched. This CDR3 has 14 residues. Germline V gene data show CDR1 as KGHSH and CDR2 as LQKENI. This CDR3 reads CASSPGQGRYGYTF. DNA for the CDR3: TGTGCCAGCTCGCCCGGACAGGGCCGCTATGGCTACACCTTC.

This clone has a handful of counts. The V call is TRBV2, the J call TRBJ2-5; perhaps TRBD2 as D (6 bases). The CDR3 is 15 residues long. Per germline, CDR1 SNHLY and CDR2 FYNNEI. Trimming left V 6 bases short and J 6 bases short, with 20 bases between. CDR3 sequence reads: CASRHPGLEVKTQYF. The CDR3 nucleotides are TGTGCCAGCAGACACCCGGGACTCGAGGTCAAGACCCAGTACTTC. Full variable domain (outside the CDR3, taken from reference TRBV2 and TRBJ2-5): EPEVTQTPSHQVTQMGQEVILRCVPISNHLYFYWYRQILGQKVEFLVSFYNNEISEKSEIFDDQFSVERPDGSNFTLKIRSTKLEDSAMYFCASRHPGLEVKTQYFGPGTRLLVL.

V usage is TRBV5-1 and J usage is TRBJ1-1; D gene uncertain. The CDR3 spans 12 residues. The V end was cut by 4 bases, the J end by 8 bases, with 12 bases between. CDR1 and CDR2 (germline): SGHRS, YFSETQ. CDR3 bases: TGCGCCAGCAGCCCCCGGGGTAGCGAAGCTTTCTTT. Its translation is CASSPRGSEAFF.

The genes are TRBV5-5 and TRBJ2-7; 10 nucleotides match TRBD1. Looked up from germline, CDR1 is SGHKS and CDR2 is YYEKEE (reference sequence). With V trimmed by 4 bases and J by 3 bases, 4 bases remained unmatched. There are 14 residues in the CDR3. Here the CDR3 DNA reads TGTGCCAGCAGCCACGGACAGGGGGACTACGAGCAGTACTTC. It encodes CASSHGQGDYEQYF.

The chain couples TRBV6-5 to TRBJ2-3; a possible D gene is TRBD2 (7 bases). There are 15 residues in the CDR3. Germline-derived CDR1 and CDR2 are MNHEY and SVGAGI. Trimming stripped 4 bases from V and 5 bases from J, with 16 bases between. CDR3: CASSSAGAGEDTQYF. CDR3 DNA sequence: TGTGCCAGCAGTTCGGCGGGGGCGGGGGAAGATACGCAGTATTTT.

Only a few counts were recorded for this clone. The V call is TRBV7-9, the J call TRBJ2-1, with TRBD2 as a possible D gene (6 bases). Germline loops: CDR1 SEHNR, CDR2 FQNEAQ (reference sequence). This CDR3 contains 19 residues. Trimming removed 5 bases from V and 0 bases from J, with 23 bases in between. The CDR3 coding sequence is TGTGCCAGCAGCCCAAAACGGCGTGGGGGGAAGAGCTCCTACAATGAGCAGTTCTTC. Its translation: CASSPKRRGGKSSYNEQFF.

This chain connects TRBV5-6 to TRBJ1-2; D unclear. The CDR3 is made up of 16 amino acids. The V end was cut by 0 bases, the J end by 8 bases, with 20 bases between. Germline assignment: CDR1 SGHDT and CDR2 YYEEEE. The CDR3 region is CASSLGYSPSVGGYTF. CDR3 sequence (DNA): TGTGCCAGCAGCTTGGGGTACAGTCCTTCAGTAGGAGGCTACACCTTC.

The chain is built from TRBV25-1 and TRBJ2-4; TRBD1 agrees at 11 bases. In germline, CDR1 is MGHDK, CDR2 SYGVNS. The V segment lost 1 base and the J segment 0 bases; nucleotides outside the gene matches: 2. The CDR3 is 17 amino acids. The CDR3 DNA reads TGTGCCAGCAGTGAATTAGGGACAGGGGGAGCCAAAAACATTCAGTACTTC. Its translation: CASSELGTGGAKNIQYF.

The chain joins TRBV25-1 to TRBJ2-4; TRBD2 aligns across 9 bases. Germline V CDR1 and CDR2: MGHDK, SYGVNS. The CDR3 covers 14 residues. Germline trimming cut 5 bases from V and 6 bases from J; bases unmatched to any gene: 5. The CDR3 spells CASSPAGGRNIQYF. In nucleotides, the CDR3 is TGTGCCAGCAGTCCAGCGGGAGGTCGAAACATTCAGTACTTC.

The chain recombines TRBV7-6 with TRBJ2-1; the D is unclear. The CDR3 is made up of 15 amino acids. V lost 7 bases, J lost 0 bases, and 13 bases lay in between. Germline CDR1 and CDR2: SGHVS and FNYEAQ. CDR3 coding DNA: TGTGCCAGCATCCTCAACCCCAGCTCCTACAATGAGCAGTTCTTC. Its translation: CASILNPSSYNEQFF.